This record looks at one TCR beta chain sequence and its context. Its cognate antigen is unknown. This sample stems from a study of cytomegalovirus exposure and HLA in healthy donors. The overall study: Of approximately 400 genotyped donors, 70% to 85% clustered with self-reported Caucasian donors.

Study results and caveats: Earlier results showed most TCR beta V segments being productive about 87% or about 30% of the time. Presence/absence analyses took donor sequencing depth as roughly uniform.

The PCR employed 60 Vbeta primers together with 13 Jbeta primers. Sequenced by immunoSEQ multiplex PCR; TCRdb stores in-frame clones only, minus some. The sample contains 140,000 to 150,000 clones, roughly 9.7% of which appear only once. The clonotype comes from a man aged 50 to 59 in good health and CMV-seronegative. Sequenced material: PBMCs.

CDR3 region: CASSVGLAGGPVETQYF. In DNA, the CDR3 is TGTGCCAGCAGCGTAGGACTAGCGGGAGGGCCGGTAGAGACCCAGTACTTC. The chain joins TRBV9 to TRBJ2-5; 14 bases are a match to TRBD2. Trimming took 0 bases from V and 4 from J; bases not matched to a gene: 5. From germline, CDR1 is SGDLS and CDR2 YYNGEE. This CDR3 comprises 17 residues.